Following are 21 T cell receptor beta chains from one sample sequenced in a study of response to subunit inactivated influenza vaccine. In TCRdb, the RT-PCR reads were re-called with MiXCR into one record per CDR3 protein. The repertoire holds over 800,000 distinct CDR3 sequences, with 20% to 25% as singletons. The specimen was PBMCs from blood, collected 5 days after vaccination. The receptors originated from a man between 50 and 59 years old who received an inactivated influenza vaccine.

The CDR3 coding sequence is TGTGCCAGCTCACCACCGAGGGACAGCCTTTATTCCAATGAGCAGTTCTTC. It translates to CASSPPRDSLYSNEQFF. The gene calls are TRBV18 and TRBJ2-1, with 7 nucleotides matching TRBD1. This CDR3 comprises 17 residues. V was pared by 0 bases and J by 6 bases, with 11 bases of the junction left unmatched. The V gene's germline CDR1 is KGHSH and CDR2 LQKENI.

CDR3 nucleotides: TGTGCCAGCAGCTTAGCGAGGCAGGGGAACGAGCAGTACTTC. Amino acid sequence: CASSLARQGNEQYF. The genes are TRBV7-8 and TRBJ2-7, with a tentative D call TRBD1 (6 bases). The germline gives CDR1 SGHVS, CDR2 FQNEAQ. V dropped 0 bases and J dropped 5 bases, with 11 bases sitting between them. The CDR3 loop spans 14 amino acids.

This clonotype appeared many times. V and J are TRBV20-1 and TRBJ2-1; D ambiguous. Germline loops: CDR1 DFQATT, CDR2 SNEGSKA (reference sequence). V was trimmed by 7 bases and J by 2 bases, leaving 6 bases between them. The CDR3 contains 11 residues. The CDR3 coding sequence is TGCAGTGTTCGAGCCTACAATGAGCAGTTCTTC. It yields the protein CSVRAYNEQFF.

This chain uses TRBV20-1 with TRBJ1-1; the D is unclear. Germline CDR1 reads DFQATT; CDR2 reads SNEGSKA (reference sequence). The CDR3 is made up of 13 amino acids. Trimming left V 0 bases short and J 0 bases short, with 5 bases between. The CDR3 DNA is TGCAGTGCTAGAGATCTAATGAACACTGAAGCTTTCTTT. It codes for CSARDLMNTEAFF.

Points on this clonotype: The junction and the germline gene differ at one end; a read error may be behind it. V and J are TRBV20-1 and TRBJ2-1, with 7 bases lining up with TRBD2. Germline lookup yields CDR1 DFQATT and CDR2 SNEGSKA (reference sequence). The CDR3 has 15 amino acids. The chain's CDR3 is CSASKRGRADDELFF. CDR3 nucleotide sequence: TGCAGTGCTAGTAAACGAGGGAGGGCCGATGATGAGCTGTTCTTC.

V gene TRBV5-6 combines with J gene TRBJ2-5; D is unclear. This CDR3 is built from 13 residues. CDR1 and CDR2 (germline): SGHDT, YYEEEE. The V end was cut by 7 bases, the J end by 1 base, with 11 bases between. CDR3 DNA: TGTGCCAGCGGCCCCGGACCCCAAGAGACCCAGTACTTC. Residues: CASGPGPQETQYF.

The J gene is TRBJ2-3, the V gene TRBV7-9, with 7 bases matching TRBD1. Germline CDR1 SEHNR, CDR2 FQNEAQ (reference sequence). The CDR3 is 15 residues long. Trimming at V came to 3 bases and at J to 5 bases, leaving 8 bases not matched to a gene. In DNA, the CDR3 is TGTGCCAGCAGCTTTCTAAAATCAGGGGGAGATACGCAGTATTTT. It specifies CASSFLKSGGDTQYF.

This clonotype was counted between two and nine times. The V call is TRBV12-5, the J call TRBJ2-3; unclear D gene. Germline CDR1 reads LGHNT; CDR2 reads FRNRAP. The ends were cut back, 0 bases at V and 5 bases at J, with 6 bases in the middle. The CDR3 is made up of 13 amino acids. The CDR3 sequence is CASGLVSGDTQYF. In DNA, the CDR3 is TGTGCTAGTGGTTTGGTATCGGGAGATACGCAGTATTTT. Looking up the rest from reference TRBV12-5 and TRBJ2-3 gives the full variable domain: DARVTQTPRHKVTEMGQEVTMRCQPILGHNTVFWYRQTMMQGLELLAYFRNRAPLDDSGMPKDRFSAEMPDATLATLKIQPSEPRDSAVYFCASGLVSGDTQYFGPGTRLTVL.

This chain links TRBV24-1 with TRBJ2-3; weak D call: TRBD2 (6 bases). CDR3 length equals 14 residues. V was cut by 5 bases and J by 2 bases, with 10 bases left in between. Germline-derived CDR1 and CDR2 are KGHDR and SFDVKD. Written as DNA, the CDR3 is TGTGCCACCAGTGGGGGACTTTTCACAGATACGCAGTATTTT. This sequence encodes CATSGGLFTDTQYF.

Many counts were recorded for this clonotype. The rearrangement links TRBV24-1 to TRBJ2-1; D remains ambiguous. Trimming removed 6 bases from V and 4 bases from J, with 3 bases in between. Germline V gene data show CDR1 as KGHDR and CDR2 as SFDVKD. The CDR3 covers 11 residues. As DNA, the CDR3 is TGTGCCACCAGTCGATACAATGAGCAGTTCTTC. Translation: CATSRYNEQFF.

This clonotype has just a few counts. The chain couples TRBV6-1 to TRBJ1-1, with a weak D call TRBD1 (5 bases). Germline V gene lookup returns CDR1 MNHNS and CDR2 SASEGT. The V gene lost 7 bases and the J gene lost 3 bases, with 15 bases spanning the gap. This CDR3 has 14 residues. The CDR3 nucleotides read TGTGCCAGCACGCCCCGCAGGGTCTACACTGAAGCTTTCTTT. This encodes CASTPRRVYTEAFF.

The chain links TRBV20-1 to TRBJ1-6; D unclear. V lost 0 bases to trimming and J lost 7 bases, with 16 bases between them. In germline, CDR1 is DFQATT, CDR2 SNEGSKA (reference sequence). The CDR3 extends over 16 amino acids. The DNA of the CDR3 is TGCAGTGCTAGAGATCCCACCCTGTCTTCAAATTCACCCCTCCACTTT. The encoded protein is CSARDPTLSSNSPLHF.

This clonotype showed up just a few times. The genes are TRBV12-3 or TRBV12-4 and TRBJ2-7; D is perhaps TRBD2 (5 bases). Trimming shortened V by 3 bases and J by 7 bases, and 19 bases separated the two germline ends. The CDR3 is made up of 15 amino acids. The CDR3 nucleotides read TGTGCCAGCAGTTTTGGAGACGGGAATTTAGGGGAGCAGTACTTC. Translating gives CASSFGDGNLGEQYF.

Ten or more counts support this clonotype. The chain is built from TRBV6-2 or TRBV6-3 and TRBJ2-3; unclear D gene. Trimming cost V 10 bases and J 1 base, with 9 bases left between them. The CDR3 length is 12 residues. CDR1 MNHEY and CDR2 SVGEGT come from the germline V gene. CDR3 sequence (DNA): TGTGCCACTTCCCCCCGCACAGATACGCAGTATTTT. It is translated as CATSPRTDTQYF.

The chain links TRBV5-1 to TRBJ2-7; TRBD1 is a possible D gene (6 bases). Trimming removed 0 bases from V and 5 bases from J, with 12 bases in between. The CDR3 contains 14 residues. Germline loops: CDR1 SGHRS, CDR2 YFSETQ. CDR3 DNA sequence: TGCGCCAGCAGCTTGGGGGGGCCGGGCAACGAGCAGTACTTC. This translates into CASSLGGPGNEQYF. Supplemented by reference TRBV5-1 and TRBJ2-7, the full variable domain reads KAGVTQTPRYLIKTRGQQVTLSCSPISGHRSVSWYQQTPGQGLQFLFEYFSETQRNKGNFPGRFSGRQFSNSRSEMNVSTLELGDSALYLCASSLGGPGNEQYFGPGTRLTVT.

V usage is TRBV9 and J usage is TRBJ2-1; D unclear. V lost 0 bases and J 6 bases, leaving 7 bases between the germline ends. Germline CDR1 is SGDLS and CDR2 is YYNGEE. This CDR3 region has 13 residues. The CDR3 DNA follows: TGTGCCAGCAGCGTAGGGGCTACCAATGAGCAGTTCTTC. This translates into CASSVGATNEQFF.

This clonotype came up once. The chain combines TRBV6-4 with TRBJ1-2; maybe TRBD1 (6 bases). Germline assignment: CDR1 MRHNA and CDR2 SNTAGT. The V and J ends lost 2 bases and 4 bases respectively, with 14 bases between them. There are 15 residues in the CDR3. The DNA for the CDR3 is TGTGCCAGCAGTGACAACAGGGTACCTCCCTATGGCTACACCTTC. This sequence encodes CASSDNRVPPYGYTF.

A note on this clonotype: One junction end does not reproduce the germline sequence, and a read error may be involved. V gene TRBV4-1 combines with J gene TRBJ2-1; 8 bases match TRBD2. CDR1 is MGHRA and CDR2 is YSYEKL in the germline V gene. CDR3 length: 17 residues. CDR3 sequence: CASSLRLGGGLYNGQFF. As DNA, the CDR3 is TGCGCCAGCAGCCTGCGTTTAGGCGGGGGGCTTTACAATGGGCAGTTCTTC.

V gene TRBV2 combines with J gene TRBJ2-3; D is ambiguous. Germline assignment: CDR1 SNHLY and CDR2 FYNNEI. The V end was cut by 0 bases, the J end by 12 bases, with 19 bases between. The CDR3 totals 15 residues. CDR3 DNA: TGTGCCAGCAGTGAAGCGTCGCGATCGGTTGTGGGTCAGTATTTT. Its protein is CASSEASRSVVGQYF.

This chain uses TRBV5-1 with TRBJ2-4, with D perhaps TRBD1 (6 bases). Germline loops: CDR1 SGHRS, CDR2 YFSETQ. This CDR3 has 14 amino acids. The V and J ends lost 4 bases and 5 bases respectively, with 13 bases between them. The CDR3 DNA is TGCGCCAGCAGCCGGGACAACCAAGAAAACATTCAGTACTTC. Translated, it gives CASSRDNQENIQYF.

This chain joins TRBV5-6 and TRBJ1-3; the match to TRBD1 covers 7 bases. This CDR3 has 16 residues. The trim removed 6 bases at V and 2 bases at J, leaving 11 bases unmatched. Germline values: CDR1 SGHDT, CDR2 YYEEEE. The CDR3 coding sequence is TGTGCCAGCAACTTACAGGGGACTAGCACTGGAAACACCATATATTTT. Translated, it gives CASNLQGTSTGNTIYF.